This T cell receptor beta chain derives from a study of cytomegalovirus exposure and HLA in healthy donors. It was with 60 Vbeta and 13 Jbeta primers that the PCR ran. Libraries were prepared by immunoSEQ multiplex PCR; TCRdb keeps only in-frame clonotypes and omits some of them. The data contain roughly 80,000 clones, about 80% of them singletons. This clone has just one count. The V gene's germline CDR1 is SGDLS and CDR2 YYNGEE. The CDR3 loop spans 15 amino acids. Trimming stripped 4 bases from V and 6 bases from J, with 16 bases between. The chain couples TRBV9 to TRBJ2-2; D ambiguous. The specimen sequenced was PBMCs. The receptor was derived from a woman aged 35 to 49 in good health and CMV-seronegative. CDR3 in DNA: TGTGCCAGCAGCTCCCACTCCTTGTCTGCCGGGGAGCTGTTTTTT. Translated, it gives CASSSHSLSAGELFF.